This T cell receptor beta chain was found in a study of blood T cell repertoires in COVID-19 (dated by TCRdb to the early 2020s). About the full investigation: Samples covering the acute and convalescent phases of COVID-19 were provided by collaborators in the United States, Italy and Spain. The material from the prospective study consisted of cDNA or gDNA derived from T cells, B-cell-depleted T cells, or PBMCs. Subjects who had been exposed to COVID-19, were actively infected with it, or had recovered from it provided the deeply sampled blood TCRbeta repertoires that made up the dataset. The repertoires were made available in a free public database intended to serve as a resource for research on the immune response to SARS-CoV-2. Samples were obtained from the ongoing ImmuneRACE study (first 160 participants) and from some 1,300 subjects provided by 6 global collaborators. The sample metadata nearly always contained a de-identified subject ID, COVID-19 status, age in years and sex. HLA class I and class II types, where available, came from metadata supplied by the sample provider rather than from assay-based typing. The research as a whole found: How much clinical and demographic metadata was included differed by source and by participant, and the metadata was provided uncurated.

Comments on this clone: Its target antigen remains unknown. No base qualities exist here, and no much larger clone lies one base off it.

The collaborating institutions used their own protocols to collect whole blood in K2EDTA tubes. Collaborator samples were shipped for TCRbeta analysis as frozen whole blood, isolated PBMCs, or DNA extracted from either sample type. TCRbeta CDR3 regions were amplified from genomic DNA by means of the immunoSEQ Assay, a bias-controlled multiplex PCR. As for the original processing: Nucleated cell counts per sample were estimated from amplification of reference gene primers within the assay. Sequence reads were collapsed and filtered to measure the absolute abundance of every unique TCRbeta CDR3 rearrangement. Productive Simpson clonality was computed per sample as the square root of Simpson's diversity index over productive rearrangements. TCRdb obtained this table from immuneACCESS and retained in-frame rearrangements with V and J assigned. These tables miss some clones; where compared with another copy, unresolved V genes account for less than half of the shortfall, and the remainder is unexplained. The V and J calls and clone size come from that table; D and trimming were worked out from the DNA. The sample has 95,000 to 100,000 clones on record, about 89% of them singletons. Jointly, the top ten make up around a tenth of the sample.

CDR3 length: 15 amino acids, cysteine to phenylalanine. The only DNA kept is the CDR3, 45 bases in frame from the first base. CDR1 and CDR2 were assigned from the germline V gene (reference sequence) as MNHEY and SMNVEV. V is cut by 4 bases and J by 0 bases, and the space between the germline ends is 9 bases. This clonotype was sampled from a woman in her twenties or thirties with acute or convalescent COVID-19. The chain employs TRBV27 and TRBJ1-4; the D segment cannot be called with confidence. The sequencing input was peripheral blood. The DNA is TGTGCCAGCAGTTCTTTGGGAGCAACTAATGAAAAACTGTTTTTT. It translates to CASSSLGATNEKLFF. Full variable domain (CDR3 extended with the reference TRBV27 and TRBJ1-4 proteins): EAQVTQNPRYLITVTGKKLTVTCSQNMNHEYMSWYRQDPGLGLRQIYYSMNVEVTDKGDVPEGYKVSRKEKRNFPLILESPSPNQTSLYFCASSSLGATNEKLFFGSGTQLSVL.